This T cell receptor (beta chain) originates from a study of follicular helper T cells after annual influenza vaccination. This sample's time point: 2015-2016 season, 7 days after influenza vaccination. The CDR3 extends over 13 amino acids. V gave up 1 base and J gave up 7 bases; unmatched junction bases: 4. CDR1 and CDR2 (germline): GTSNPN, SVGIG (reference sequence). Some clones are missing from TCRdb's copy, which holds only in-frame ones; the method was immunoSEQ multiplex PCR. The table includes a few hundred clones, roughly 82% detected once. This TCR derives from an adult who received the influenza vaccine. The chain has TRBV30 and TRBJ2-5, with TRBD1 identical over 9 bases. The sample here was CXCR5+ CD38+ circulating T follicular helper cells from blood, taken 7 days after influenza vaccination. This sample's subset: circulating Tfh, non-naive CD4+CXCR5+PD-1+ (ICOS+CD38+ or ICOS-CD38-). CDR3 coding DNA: TGTGCCTGGAGTGGGACAGGGGAGGGGACCCAGTACTTC. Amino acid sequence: CAWSGTGEGTQYF.